This TCR beta chain was found in a study of T-cell memory formation after mild COVID-19. Study as a whole: Most TCR clusters belonged to a single donor.

This clonotype was observed many times. No antigen is known for it. TCRdb re-called the 5' RACE reads with MiXCR, one entry per CDR3 protein. This sample has a few hundred thousand distinct CDR3 sequences, with roughly 26% found just once. Study-wide results and caveats: Clones contracting over day 15 to 85 were CD4/CD8 balanced, with later expanders leaning CD4+. Certain responding clones were present in pre-infection memory, suggesting participation of cross-reactive memory.

V lost 2 bases and J lost 9, with 18 bases in between. CDR3 length equals 15 residues. CDR1 and CDR2 from the germline V gene are SGHDT and YYEEEE. The receptor's source is an adult woman who had mild COVID-19 (a few samples of this study predate the infection). Cell type and time point are not known. The chain couples TRBV5-6 to TRBJ2-1; TRBD2 might be the D (6 bases). The sample comprised PBMCs or a T cell subset sorted from them (not recorded which). Here the CDR3 DNA reads TGTGCCAGCAGCTTCGTCGGGGAGGAGGATGGTGAGCAGTTCTTC. Protein: CASSFVGEEDGEQFF. Using reference TRBV5-6 and TRBJ2-1 for the parts outside the CDR3, the full variable domain is DAGVTQSPTHLIKTRGQQVTLRCSPKSGHDTVSWYQQALGQGPQFIFQYYEEEERQRGNFPDRFSGHQFPNYSSELNVNALLLGDSALYLCASSFVGEEDGEQFFGPGTRLTVL.